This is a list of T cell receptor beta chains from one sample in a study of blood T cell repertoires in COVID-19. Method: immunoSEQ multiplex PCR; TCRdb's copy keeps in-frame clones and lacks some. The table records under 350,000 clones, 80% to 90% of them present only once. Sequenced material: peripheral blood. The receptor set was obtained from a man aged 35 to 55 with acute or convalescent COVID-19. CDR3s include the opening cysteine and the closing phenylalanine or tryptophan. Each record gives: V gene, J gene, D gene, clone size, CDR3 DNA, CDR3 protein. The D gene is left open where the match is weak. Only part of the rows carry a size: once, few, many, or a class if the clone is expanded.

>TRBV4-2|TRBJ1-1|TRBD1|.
TGTGCCAGCAGCCAAGATTTGGCAGGGGGGTTGCGGACTGAAGCTTTCTTT
CASSQDLAGGLRTEAFF
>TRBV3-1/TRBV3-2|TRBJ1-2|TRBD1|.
TGTGCCAGCAGCTATTCCGGGACAGGGGGCGACTATGGCTACACCTTC
CASSYSGTGGDYGYTF
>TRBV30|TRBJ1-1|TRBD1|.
TGTGCCTGGAGAGCCGGGACAGCGAACACTGAAGCTTTCTTT
CAWRAGTANTEAFF
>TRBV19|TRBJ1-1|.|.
TGTGCCAGTGCTATGCGAACTGTGAACACTGAAGCTTTCTTT
CASAMRTVNTEAFF
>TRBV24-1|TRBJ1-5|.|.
TGTGCCACCACGTTCCGGGACACTTTGTGGAATCAGCCCCAGCATTTT
CATTFRDTLWNQPQHF
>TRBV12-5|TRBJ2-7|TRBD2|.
TGTGCTAGTGGCCCCCCCAGCGGGGGGGCCTACGAGCAGTACTTC
CASGPPSGGAYEQYF
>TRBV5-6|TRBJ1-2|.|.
TGTGCCAGCAGCTTACTCGGCGGGGAAAGGGGTGACTATGGCTACACCTTC
CASSLLGGERGDYGYTF
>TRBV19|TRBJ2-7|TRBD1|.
TGTGCCAGTAGTAGCAGGGGGCGAAACTACGAGCAGTACTTC
CASSSRGRNYEQYF
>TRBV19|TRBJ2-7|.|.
TGTGCCAGTAGTCCGATCAGAACGGGCGAGCAGTACTTC
CASSPIRTGEQYF
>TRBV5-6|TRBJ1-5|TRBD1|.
TGTGCCAGCAGCTTGAATAGGGGGCGCGATCAGCCCCAGCATTTT
CASSLNRGRDQPQHF
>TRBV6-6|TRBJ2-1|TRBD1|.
TGTGCCAGCAGCCCGGGACAGGGGGCCTACAATGAGCAGTTCTTC
CASSPGQGAYNEQFF
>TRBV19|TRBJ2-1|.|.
TGTGCCAGTAGTATCTCTTCGGGGAATCAGTTCTTC
CASSISSGNQFF
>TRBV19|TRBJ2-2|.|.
TGTGCCAGCAATCGGGACTCCCATTCTCTGAACACCGGGGAGCTGTTTTTT
CASNRDSHSLNTGELFF
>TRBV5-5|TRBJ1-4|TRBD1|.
TGTGCCAGCAGCTTGGGAGGGGGCGTGAGCGAAAAACTGTTTTTT
CASSLGGGVSEKLFF
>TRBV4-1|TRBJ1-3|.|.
TGCGCCAGCAGCCAAGTTGGGAGTCACTCTGGAAACACCATATATTTT
CASSQVGSHSGNTIYF
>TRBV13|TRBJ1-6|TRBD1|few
TGTGCCAGCAGCTCCGGGACAGGGGTAAAGGCCCTCCACTTT
CASSSGTGVKALHF
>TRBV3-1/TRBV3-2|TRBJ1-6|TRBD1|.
TGTGCCAGCAGCCAAGATCGGACAGGCCCTAATTCACCCCTCCACTTT
CASSQDRTGPNSPLHF
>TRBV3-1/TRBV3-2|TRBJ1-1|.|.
TGTGCCAGCAGGCAGACAGCCTTGAACACTGAAGCTTTCTTT
CASRQTALNTEAFF